This T cell receptor beta chain emerged from a study of radiotherapy plus CTLA-4 blockade in lung cancer (dated by TCRdb to between 2017 and 2018). About the full investigation: Among the enrolled patients, about 19% had an objective response, and roughly 30% reached disease control. The paper's findings and limits, for the study overall: The strongest predictors of response were reported to be early dynamic shifts in blood T cell clones along with a rise in serum interferon-beta following radiation. After treatment with radiotherapy and ipilimumab, TCR clones that originated in tumors expanded in peripheral blood.

Concerning this clone: Its antigen specificity is not known. Within one base of it there is no much larger clone, and no base qualities were kept.

From the cysteine up to the phenylalanine, the CDR3 has a length of 16 residues. Only the CDR3 region is kept as DNA, spanning 48 bases read in frame from base 1. Trimming takes 7 bases off V and 0 bases off J; junction bases not matched to a gene: 9. Based on the germline V gene, the CDR1 and CDR2 sequences are SNHLY and FYNNEI. Focal radiation therapy combined with CTLA-4 blockade (ipilimumab) was tested in patients with chemo-refractory metastatic non-small-cell lung cancer. Libraries were made using the immunoSEQ multiplex PCR assay. TCRdb provides this immuneACCESS table in a form limited to in-frame rearrangements. Some clones are lacking; in checked studies, under half of them reflect an unresolved V gene, and why the rest are absent is not known. The sample table holds 45,000 to 60,000 clones, of which 77% were seen once. Of the sample, over 2% is held by the ten largest clones.

Source: peripheral blood, taken from a patient treated with radiotherapy plus ipilimumab. The chain is made from TRBV2 and TRBJ1-5, with 7 middle bases fitting TRBD1. The source of this sequence is a human donor with non-small cell lung cancer whose response to radiotherapy plus ipilimumab could not be evaluated. This receptor has the CDR3 CASKQQGQLSNQPQHF. The nucleotide sequence is TGTGCCAGCAAGCAACAGGGGCAACTTAGCAATCAGCCCCAGCATTTT.